Listed below are T cell receptor beta chains from one sample, sequenced in a study of Tregs in tolerant kidney transplant recipients. The assay was immunoSEQ multiplex PCR, and TCRdb's table has in-frame clones only and misses some. The sample holds some 90,000 clones, approximately 94% seen once. Material: CD8+ T cells from blood. The origin of the receptors is a human donor in good health. Each CDR3 is given with its conserved first and last residue. The D gene is left open where the match is weak. Clone size appears in some rows only: once, few, many, or a class for an expanded clone.

j_call d_call v_call clone_size cdr3_aa cdr3_nt
TRBJ2-1 TRBD1 TRBV19 - CASGTGRNEQFF TGTGCCAGCGGGACAGGGAGAAATGAGCAGTTCTTC
TRBJ2-5 TRBD2 TRBV4-1 - CASSHPAGGPQETQYF TGCGCCAGCAGCCATCCCGCGGGGGGGCCCCAAGAGACCCAGTACTTC
TRBJ2-3 TRBD2 TRBV7-9 - CASSTYGGRMADTQYF TGTGCCAGCAGCACGTACGGCGGGAGAATGGCAGATACGCAGTATTTT
TRBJ2-7 - TRBV2 - CASGGRGHRPGEQYF TGTGCCAGCGGGGGGCGGGGACACCGACCCGGGGAGCAGTACTTC
TRBJ2-7 - TRBV5-4 once CASSLEIGAVYEQYF TGTGCCAGCAGCTTGGAAATAGGGGCCGTGTACGAGCAGTACTTC
TRBJ1-1 - TRBV2 - CAVSTYSNTEAFF TGTGCCGTCTCGACTTATTCGAACACTGAAGCTTTCTTT
TRBJ2-7 - TRBV7-9 once CASSLGFKQGDYEQYF TGTGCCAGCAGCTTAGGATTTAAGCAGGGAGACTACGAGCAGTACTTC
TRBJ2-3 TRBD2 TRBV6-6 - CASRTGTTSTDTQYF TGTGCCAGCAGGACCGGGACTACGAGCACAGATACGCAGTATTTT
TRBJ1-1 - TRBV27 - CASSPLKTGWRNTEAFF TGTGCCAGCAGTCCCCTGAAGACAGGTTGGAGGAACACTGAAGCTTTCTTT
TRBJ2-1 - TRBV14 - CASSQRRQGGSNEQFF TGTGCCAGCAGCCAAAGGCGTCAGGGAGGTTCCAATGAGCAGTTCTTC
TRBJ2-2 TRBD1 TRBV19 - CASSSYINRGTGFTGELFF TGTGCCAGTAGCTCATACATAAACCGGGGGACAGGGTTCACCGGGGAGCTGTTTTTT
TRBJ2-1 TRBD2 TRBV19 - CASSHLSGGYNEQFF TGTGCCAGTAGTCACCTCAGCGGGGGGTACAATGAGCAGTTCTTC